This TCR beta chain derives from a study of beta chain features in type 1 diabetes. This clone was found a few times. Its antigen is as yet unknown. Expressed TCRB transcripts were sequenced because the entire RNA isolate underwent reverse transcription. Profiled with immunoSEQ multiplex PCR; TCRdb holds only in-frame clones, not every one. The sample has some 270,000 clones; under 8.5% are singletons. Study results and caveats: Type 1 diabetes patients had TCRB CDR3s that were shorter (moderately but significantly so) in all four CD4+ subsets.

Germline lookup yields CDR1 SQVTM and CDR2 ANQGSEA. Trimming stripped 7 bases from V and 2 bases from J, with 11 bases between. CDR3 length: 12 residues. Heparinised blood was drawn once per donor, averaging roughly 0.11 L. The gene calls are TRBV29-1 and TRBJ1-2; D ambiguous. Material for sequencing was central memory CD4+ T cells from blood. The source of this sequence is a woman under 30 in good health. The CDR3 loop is CSAKQNNYGYTF. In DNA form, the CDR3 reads TGCAGCGCAAAACAGAACAACTATGGCTACACCTTC.